The source of this TCR beta chain is a study of monozygotic twins with inflammatory bowel disease. Total RNA from whole blood was isolated with no T cell sorting. From its re-call of the 5' RACE reads, TCRdb lists each CDR3 protein once, without DNA. This table holds under 150,000 distinct CDR3 sequences. Per the germline V gene, CDR1 is MDHEN and CDR2 is SYDVKM. The CDR3 consists of 15 residues. Source material: blood. The chain combines TRBV28 with TRBJ1-1; TCRdb outputs TRBD1, but without DNA this stays unchecked. The source is a human donor with ulcerative colitis or Crohn's disease, or a healthy co-twin of an affected twin (not recorded which). CDR3 sequence reads: CASSQRGGGNTEAFF.